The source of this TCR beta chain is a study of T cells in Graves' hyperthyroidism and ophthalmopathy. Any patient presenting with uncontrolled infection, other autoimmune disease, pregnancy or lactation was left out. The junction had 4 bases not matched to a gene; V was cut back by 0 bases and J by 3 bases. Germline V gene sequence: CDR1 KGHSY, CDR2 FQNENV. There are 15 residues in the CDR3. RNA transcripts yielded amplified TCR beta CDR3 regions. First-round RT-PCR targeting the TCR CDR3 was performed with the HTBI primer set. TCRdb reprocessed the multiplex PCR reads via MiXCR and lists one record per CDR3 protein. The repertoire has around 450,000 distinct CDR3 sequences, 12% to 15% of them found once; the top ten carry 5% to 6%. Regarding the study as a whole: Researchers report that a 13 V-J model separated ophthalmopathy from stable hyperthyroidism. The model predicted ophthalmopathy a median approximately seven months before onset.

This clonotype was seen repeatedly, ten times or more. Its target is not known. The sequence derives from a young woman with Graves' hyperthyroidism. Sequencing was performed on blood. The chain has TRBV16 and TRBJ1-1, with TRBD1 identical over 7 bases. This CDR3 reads CASSQSARGDTEAFF. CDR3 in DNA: TGTGCCAGCAGCCAATCGGCCAGGGGGGACACTGAAGCTTTCTTT.